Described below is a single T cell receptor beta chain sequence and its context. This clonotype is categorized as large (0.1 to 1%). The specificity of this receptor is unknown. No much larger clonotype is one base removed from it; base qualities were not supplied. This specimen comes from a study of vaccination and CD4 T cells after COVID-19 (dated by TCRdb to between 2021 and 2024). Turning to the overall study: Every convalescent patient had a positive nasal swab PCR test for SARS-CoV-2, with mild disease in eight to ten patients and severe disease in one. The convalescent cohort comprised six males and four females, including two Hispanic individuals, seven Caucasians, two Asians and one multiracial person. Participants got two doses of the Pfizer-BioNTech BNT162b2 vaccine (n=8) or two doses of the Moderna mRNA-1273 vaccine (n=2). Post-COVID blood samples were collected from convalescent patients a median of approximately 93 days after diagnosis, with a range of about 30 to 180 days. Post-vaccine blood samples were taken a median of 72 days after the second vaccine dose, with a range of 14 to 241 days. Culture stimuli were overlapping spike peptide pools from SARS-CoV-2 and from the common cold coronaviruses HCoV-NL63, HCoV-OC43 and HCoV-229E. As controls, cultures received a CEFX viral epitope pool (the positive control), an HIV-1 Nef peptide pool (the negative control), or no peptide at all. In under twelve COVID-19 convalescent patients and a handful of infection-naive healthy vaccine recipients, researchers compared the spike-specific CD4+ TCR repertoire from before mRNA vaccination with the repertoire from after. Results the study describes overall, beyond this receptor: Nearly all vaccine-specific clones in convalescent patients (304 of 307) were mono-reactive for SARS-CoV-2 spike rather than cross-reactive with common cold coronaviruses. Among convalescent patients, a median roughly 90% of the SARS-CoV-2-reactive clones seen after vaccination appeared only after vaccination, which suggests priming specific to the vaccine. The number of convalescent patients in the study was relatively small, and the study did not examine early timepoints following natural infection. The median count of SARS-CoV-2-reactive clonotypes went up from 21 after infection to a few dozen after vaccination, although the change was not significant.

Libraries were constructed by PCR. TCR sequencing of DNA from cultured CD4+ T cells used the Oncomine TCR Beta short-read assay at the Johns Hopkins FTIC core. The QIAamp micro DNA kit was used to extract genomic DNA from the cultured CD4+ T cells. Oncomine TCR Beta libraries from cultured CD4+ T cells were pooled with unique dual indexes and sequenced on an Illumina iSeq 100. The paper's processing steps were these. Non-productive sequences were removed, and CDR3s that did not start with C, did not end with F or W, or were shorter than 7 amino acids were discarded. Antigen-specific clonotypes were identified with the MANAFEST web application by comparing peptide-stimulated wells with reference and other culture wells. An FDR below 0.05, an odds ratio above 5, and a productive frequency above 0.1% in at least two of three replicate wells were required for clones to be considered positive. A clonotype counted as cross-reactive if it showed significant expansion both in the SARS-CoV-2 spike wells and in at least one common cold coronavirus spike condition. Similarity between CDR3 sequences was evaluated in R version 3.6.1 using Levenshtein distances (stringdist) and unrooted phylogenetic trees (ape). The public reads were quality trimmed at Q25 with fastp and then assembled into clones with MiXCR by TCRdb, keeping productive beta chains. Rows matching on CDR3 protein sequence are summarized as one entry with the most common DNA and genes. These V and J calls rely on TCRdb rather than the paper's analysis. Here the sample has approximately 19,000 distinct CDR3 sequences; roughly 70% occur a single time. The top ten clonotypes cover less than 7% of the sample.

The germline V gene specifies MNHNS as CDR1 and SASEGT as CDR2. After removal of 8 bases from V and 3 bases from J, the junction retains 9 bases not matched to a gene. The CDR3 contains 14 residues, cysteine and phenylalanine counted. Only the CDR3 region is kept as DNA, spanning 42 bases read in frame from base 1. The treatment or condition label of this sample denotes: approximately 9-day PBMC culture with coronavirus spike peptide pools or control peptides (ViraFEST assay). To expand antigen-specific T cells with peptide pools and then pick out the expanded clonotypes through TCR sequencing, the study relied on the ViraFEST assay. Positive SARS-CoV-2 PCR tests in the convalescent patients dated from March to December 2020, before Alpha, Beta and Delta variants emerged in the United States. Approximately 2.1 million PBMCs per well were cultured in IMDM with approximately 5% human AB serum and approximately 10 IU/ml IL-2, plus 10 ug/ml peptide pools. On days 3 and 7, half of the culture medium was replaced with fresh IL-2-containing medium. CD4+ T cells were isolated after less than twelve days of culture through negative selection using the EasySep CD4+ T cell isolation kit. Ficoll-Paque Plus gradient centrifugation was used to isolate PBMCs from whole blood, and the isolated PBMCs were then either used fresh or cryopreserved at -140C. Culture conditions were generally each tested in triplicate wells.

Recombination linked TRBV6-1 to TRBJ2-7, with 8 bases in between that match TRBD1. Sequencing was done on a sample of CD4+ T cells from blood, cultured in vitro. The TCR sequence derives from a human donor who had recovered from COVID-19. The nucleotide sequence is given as TGTGCCAGCGGACGGACAGGGATGAACTACGAGCAGTACTTC. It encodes CASGRTGMNYEQYF.